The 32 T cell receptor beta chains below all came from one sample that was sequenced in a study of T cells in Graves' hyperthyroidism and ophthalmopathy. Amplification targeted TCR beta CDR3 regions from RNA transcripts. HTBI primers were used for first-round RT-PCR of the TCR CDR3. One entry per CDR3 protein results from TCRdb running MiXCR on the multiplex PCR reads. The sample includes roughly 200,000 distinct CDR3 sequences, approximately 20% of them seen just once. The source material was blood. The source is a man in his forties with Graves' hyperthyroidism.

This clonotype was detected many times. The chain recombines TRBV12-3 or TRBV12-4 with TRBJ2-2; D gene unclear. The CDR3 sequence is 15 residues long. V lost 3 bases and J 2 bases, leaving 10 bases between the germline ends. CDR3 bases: TGTGCCAGCAGTTTCGCCGGAGTCAACACCGGGGAGCTGTTTTTT. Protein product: CASSFAGVNTGELFF.

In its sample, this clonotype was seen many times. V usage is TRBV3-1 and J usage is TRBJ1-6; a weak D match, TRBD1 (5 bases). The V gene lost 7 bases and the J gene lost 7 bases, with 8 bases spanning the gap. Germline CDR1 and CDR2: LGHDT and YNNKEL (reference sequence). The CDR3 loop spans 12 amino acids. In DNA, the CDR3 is TGTGCCAGCAAACGGGGCAATTCACCCCTCCACTTT. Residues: CASKRGNSPLHF.

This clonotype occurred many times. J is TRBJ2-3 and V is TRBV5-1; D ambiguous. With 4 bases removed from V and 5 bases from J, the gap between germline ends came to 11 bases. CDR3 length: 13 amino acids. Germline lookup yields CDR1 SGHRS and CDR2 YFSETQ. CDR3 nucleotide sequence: TGCGCCAGCAGCCTGGACCGGAAAGATACGCAGTATTTT. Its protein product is CASSLDRKDTQYF. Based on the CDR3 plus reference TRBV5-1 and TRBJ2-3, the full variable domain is KAGVTQTPRYLIKTRGQQVTLSCSPISGHRSVSWYQQTPGQGLQFLFEYFSETQRNKGNFPGRFSGRQFSNSRSEMNVSTLELGDSALYLCASSLDRKDTQYFGPGTRLTVL.

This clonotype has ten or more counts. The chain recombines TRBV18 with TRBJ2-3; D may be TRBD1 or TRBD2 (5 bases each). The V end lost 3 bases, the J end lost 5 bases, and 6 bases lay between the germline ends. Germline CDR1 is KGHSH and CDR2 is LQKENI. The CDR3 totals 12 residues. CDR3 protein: CASSPGEDTQYF. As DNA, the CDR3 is TGTGCCAGCTCACCGGGGGAAGATACGCAGTATTTT.

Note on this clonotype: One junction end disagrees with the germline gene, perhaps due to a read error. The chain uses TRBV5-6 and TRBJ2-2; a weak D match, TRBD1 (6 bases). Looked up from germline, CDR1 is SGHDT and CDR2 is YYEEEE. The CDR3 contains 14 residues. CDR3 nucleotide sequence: TGTGCCAGCAGCCACGGACAGAACACCGGGGAGCCGTTTTTT. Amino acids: CASSHGQNTGEPFF. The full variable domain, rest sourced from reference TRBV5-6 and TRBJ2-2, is DAGVTQSPTHLIKTRGQQVTLRCSPKSGHDTVSWYQQALGQGPQFIFQYYEEEERQRGNFPDRFSGHQFPNYSSELNVNALLLGDSALYLCASSHGQNTGEPFFGEGSRLTVL.

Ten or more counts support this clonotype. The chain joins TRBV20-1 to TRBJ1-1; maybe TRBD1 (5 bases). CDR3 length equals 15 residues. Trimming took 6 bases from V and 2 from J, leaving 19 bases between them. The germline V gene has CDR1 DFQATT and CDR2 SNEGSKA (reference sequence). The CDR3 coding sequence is TGCAGTGCGCCCAGCTATAAGGGGCACAACACTGAAGCTTTCTTT. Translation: CSAPSYKGHNTEAFF.

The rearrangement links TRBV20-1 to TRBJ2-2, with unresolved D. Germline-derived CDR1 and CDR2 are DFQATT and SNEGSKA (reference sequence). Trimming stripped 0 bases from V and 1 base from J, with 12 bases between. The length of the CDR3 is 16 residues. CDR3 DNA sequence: TGCAGTGCTAGAGATTTTCGGTGGGGGAACACCGGGGAGCTGTTTTTT. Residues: CSARDFRWGNTGELFF.

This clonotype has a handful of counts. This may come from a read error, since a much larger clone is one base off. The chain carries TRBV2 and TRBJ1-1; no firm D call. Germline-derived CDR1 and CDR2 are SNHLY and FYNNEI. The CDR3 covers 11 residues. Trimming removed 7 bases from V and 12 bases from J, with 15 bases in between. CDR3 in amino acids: CASKERFGTFF. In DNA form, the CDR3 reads TGTGCCAGCAAGGAACGATTTGGGACTTTCTTT.

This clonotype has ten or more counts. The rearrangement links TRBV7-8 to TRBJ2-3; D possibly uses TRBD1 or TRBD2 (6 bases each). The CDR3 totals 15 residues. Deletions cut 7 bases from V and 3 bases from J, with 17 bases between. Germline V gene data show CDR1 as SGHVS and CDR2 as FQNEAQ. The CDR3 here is CASNTGQGRTDTQYF. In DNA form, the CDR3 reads TGTGCCAGCAACACCGGGCAGGGGAGGACAGATACGCAGTATTTT. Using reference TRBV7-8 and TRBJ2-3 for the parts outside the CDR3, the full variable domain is GAGVSQSPRYKVAKRGQDVALRCDPISGHVSLFWYQQALGQGPEFLTYFQNEAQLDKSGLPSDRFFAERPEGSVSTLKIQRTQQEDSAVYLCASNTGQGRTDTQYFGPGTRLTVL.

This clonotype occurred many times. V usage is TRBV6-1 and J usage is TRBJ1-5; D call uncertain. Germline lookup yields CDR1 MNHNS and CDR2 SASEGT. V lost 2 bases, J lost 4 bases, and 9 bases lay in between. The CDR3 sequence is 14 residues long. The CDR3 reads CASSERRWNQPQHF. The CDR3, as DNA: TGTGCCAGCAGTGAAAGACGGTGGAATCAGCCCCAGCATTTT.

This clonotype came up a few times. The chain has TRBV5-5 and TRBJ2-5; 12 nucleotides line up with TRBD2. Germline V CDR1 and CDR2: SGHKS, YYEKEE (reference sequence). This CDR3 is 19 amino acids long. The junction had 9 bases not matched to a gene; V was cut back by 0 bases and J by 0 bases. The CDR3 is CASSLAPSGGAGYQETQYF. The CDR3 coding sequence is TGTGCCAGCAGCTTGGCTCCTAGCGGGGGGGCAGGGTACCAAGAGACCCAGTACTTC.

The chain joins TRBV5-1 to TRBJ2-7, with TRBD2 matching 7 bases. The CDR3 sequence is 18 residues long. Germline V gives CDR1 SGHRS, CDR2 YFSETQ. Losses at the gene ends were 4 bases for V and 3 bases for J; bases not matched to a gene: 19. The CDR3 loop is CASSPHPETSQTHYEQYF. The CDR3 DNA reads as TGCGCCAGCAGCCCGCATCCCGAGACTAGCCAAACTCACTACGAGCAGTACTTC.

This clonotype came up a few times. CDR3 in DNA: TGTGCCAGCAGTACGGACAGGGGAACCGGGGAGCTGTTTTTT. Translation: CASSTDRGTGELFF. The chain recombines TRBV6-1 with TRBJ2-2, with 9 bases matching TRBD1. Germline V lookup: CDR1 MNHNS, CDR2 SASEGT. The length of the CDR3 is 14 residues. Germline trimming cut 5 bases from V and 5 bases from J; bases unmatched to any gene: 3.

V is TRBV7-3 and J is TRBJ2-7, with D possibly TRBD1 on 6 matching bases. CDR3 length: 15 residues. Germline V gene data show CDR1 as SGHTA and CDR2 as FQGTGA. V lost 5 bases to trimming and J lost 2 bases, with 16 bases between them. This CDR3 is CASSMGRGLPYEQYF. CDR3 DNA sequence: TGTGCCAGCAGCATGGGCAGGGGTCTCCCCTACGAGCAGTACTTC.

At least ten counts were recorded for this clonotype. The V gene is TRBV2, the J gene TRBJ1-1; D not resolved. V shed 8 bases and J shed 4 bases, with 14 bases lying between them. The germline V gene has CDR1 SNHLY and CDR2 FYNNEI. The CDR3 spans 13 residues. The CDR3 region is CASDLEEGTEAFF. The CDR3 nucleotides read TGTGCCAGCGACTTGGAGGAGGGCACTGAAGCTTTCTTT.

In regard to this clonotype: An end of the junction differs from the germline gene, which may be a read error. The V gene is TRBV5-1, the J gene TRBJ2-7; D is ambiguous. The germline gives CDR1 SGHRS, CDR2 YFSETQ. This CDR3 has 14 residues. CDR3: CASSGDHILYEQYF. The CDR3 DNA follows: TGTGCCAGCAGTGGGGATCATATACTCTACGAGCAGTACTTC.

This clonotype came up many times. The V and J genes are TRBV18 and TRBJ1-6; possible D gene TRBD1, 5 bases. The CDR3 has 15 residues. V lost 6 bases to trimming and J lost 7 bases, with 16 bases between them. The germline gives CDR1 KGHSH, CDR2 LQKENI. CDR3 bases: TGTGCCAGCTCCCTTTCCGGGGCCTCAAATTCACCCCTCCACTTT. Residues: CASSLSGASNSPLHF.

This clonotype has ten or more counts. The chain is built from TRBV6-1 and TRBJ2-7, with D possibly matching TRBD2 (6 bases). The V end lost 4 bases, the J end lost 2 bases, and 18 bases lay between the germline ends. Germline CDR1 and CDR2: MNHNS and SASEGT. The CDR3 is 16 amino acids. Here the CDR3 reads CASSAGGDGLAYEQYF. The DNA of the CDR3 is TGTGCCAGCAGTGCTGGCGGGGACGGATTGGCCTACGAGCAGTACTTC.

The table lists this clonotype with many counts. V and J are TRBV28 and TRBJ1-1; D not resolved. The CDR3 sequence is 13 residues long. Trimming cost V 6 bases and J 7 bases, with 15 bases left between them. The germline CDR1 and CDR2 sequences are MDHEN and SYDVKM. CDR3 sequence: CASSPIGSFEAFF. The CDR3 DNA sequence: TGTGCCAGCAGCCCAATAGGCAGCTTTGAAGCTTTCTTT.

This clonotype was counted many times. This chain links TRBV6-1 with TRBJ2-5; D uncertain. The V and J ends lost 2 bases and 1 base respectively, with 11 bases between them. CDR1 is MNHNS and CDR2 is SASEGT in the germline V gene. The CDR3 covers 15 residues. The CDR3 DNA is TGTGCCAGCAGTGAAAATGGGCTGCTCCAAGAGACCCAGTACTTC. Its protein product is CASSENGLLQETQYF.

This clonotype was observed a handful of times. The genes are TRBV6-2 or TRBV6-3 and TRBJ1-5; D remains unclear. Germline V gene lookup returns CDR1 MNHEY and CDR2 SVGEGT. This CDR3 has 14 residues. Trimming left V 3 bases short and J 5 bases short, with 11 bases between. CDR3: CASSYTNRDQPQHF. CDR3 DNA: TGTGCCAGCAGTTATACAAATCGAGATCAGCCCCAGCATTTT.

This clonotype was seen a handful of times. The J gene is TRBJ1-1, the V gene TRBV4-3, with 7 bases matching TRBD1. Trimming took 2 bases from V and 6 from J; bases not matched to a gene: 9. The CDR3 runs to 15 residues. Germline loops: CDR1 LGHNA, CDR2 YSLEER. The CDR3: CASSQNRGHLPEAFF. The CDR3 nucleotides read TGCGCCAGCAGCCAAAACAGGGGTCACCTCCCTGAAGCTTTCTTT.

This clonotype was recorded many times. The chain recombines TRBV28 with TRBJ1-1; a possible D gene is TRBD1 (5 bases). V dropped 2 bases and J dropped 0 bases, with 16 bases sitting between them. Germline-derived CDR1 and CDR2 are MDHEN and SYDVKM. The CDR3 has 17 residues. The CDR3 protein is CASSLGGVRALNTEAFF. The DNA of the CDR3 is TGTGCCAGCAGTTTAGGGGGGGTACGGGCATTGAACACTGAAGCTTTCTTT. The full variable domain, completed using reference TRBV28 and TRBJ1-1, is DVKVTQSSRYLVKRTGEKVFLECVQDMDHENMFWYRQDPGLGLRLIYFSYDVKMKEKGDIPEGYSVSREKKERFSLILESASTNQTSMYLCASSLGGVRALNTEAFFGQGTRLTVV.

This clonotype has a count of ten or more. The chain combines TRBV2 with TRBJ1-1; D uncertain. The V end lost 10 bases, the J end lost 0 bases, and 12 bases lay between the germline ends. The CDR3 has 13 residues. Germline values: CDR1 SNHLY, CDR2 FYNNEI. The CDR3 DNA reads TGTGCCACCGCGGTGGGTTTGAACACTGAAGCTTTCTTT. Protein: CATAVGLNTEAFF.

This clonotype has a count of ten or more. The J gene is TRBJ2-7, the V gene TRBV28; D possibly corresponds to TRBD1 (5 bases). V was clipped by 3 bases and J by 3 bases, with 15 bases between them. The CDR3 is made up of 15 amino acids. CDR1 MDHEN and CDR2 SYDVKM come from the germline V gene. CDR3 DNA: TGTGCCAGCAGTTTCTTGGGGCGCAAGGTCTACGAGCAGTACTTC. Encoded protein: CASSFLGRKVYEQYF.

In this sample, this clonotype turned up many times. The CDR3 reads CATTGLAGSNEQFF. Here the CDR3 DNA reads TGTGCCACCACGGGACTAGCCGGCTCCAATGAGCAGTTCTTC. The chain uses TRBV24-1 and TRBJ2-1; TRBD2 matches at 9 bases. CDR3 length: 14 residues. Germline CDR1 and CDR2: KGHDR and SFDVKD. V shed 8 bases and J 6 bases; nucleotides not matched to a gene: 7.

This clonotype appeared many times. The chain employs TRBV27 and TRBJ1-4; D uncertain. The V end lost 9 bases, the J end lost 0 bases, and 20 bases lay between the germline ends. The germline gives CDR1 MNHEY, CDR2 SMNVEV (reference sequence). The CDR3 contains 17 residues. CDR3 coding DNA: TGTGCCAGTTGCCCATCGCTAACCAGATCAACTAATGAAAAACTGTTTTTT. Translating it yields CASCPSLTRSTNEKLFF. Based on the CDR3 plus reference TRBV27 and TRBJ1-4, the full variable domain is EAQVTQNPRYLITVTGKKLTVTCSQNMNHEYMSWYRQDPGLGLRQIYYSMNVEVTDKGDVPEGYKVSRKEKRNFPLILESPSPNQTSLYFCASCPSLTRSTNEKLFFGSGTQLSVL.

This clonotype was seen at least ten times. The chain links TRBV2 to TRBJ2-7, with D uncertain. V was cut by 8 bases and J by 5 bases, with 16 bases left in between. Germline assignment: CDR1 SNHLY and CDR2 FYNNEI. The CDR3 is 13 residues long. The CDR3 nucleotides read TGTGCCAGCCACCAAAACAAAAGGGACGAGCAGTACTTC. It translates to CASHQNKRDEQYF.

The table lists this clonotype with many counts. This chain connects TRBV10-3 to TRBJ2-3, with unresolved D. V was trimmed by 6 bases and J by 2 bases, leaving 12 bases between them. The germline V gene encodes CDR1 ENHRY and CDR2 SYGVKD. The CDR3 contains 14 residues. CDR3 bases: TGTGCCATCAGAGGCCGGATGACCACAGATACGCAGTATTTT. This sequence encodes CAIRGRMTTDTQYF.

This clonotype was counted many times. The CDR3 bases are TGCAGTGCTAGGCACATGAACACCGGGGAGCTGTTTTTT. Amino acids: CSARHMNTGELFF. The chain links TRBV20-1 to TRBJ2-2; D call uncertain. The CDR3 loop spans 13 amino acids. Trimming took 3 bases from V and 1 from J, leaving 6 bases between them. CDR1 and CDR2 from the germline V gene are DFQATT and SNEGSKA (reference sequence).

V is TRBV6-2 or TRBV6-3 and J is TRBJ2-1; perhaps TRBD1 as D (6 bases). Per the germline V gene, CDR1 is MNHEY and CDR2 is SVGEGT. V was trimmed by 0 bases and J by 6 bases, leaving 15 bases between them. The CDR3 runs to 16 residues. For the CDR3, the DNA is TGTGCCAGCAGTTACTCGCAGGGGCTCGACCTCAATGAGCAGTTCTTC. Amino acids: CASSYSQGLDLNEQFF.

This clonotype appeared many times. The CDR3 loop is CASSSLPGQANEKLFF. CDR3 bases: TGTGCCAGCAGCTCGTTACCGGGACAGGCTAATGAAAAACTGTTTTTT. The gene calls are TRBV7-2 and TRBJ1-4; 8 positions agree with TRBD1. V shed 4 bases and J 3 bases; nucleotides not matched to a gene: 7. The germline V gene encodes CDR1 SGHTA and CDR2 FQGNSA. There are 16 residues in the CDR3. The full variable domain, completed using reference TRBV7-2 and TRBJ1-4, is GAGVSQSPSNKVTEKGKDVELRCDPISGHTALYWYRQSLGQGLEFLIYFQGNSAPDKSGLPSDRFSAERTGGSVSTLTIQRTQQEDSAVYLCASSSLPGQANEKLFFGSGTQLSVL.